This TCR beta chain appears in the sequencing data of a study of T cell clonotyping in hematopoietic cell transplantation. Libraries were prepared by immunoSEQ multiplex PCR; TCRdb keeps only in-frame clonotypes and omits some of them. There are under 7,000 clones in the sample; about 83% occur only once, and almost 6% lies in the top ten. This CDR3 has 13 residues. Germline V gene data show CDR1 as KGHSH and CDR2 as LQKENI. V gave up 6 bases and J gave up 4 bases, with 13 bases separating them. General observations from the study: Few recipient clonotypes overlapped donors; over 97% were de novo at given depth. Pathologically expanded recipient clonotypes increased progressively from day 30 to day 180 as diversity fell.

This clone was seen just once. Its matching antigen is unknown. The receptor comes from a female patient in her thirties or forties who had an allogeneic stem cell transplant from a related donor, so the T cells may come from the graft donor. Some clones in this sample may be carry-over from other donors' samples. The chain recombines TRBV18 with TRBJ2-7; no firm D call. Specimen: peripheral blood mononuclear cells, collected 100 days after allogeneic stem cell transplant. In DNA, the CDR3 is TGTGCCAGCTCCCGAGAAGTTAATTACGAGCAGTACTTC. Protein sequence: CASSREVNYEQYF.